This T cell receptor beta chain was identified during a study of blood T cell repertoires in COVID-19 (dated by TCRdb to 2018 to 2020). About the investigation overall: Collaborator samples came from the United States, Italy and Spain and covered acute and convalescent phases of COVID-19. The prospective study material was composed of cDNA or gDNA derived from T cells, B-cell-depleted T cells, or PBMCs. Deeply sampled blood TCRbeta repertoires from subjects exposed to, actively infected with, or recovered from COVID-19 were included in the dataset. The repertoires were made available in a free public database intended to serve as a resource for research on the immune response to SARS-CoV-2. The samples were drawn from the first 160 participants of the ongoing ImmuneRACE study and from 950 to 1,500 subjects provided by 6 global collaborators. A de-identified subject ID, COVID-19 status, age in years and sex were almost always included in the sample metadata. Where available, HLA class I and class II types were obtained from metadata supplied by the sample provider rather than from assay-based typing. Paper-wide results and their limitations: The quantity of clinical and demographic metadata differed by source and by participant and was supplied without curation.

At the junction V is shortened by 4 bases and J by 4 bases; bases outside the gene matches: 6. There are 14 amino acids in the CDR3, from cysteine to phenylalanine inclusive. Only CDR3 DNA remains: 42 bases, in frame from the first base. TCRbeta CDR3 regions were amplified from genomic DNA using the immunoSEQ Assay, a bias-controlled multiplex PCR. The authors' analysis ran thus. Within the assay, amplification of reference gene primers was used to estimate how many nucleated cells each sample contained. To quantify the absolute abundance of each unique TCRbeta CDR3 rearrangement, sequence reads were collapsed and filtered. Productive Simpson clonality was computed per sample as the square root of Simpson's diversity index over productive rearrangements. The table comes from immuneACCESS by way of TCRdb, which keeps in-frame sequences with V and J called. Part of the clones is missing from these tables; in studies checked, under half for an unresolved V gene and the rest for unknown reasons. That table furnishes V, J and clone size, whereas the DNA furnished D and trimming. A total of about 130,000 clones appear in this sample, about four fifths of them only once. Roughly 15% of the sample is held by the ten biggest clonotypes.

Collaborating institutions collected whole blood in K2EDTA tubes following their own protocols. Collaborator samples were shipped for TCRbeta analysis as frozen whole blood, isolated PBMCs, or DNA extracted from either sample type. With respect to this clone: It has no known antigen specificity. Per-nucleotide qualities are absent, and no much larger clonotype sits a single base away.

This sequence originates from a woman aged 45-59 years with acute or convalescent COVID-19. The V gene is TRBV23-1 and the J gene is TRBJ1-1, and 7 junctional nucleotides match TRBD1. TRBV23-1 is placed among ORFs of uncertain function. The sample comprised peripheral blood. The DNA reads TGCGCCAGCAGTCCCACAGGGGATGTCACTGAAGCTTTCTTT. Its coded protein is CASSPTGDVTEAFF.